This is a list of T cell receptor beta chains from one sample in a study of blood T cell repertoires in COVID-19. Profiling relied on immunoSEQ multiplex PCR, and the TCRdb table lists in-frame clones only, not all of them. The top ten hold approximately 2.3% of the sample, which has roughly 240,000 clones, around 88% seen once. Input material: PBMCs or T cells enriched from blood (not recorded which). Receptor source: a woman between 40 and 55 years old with acute COVID-19. Both conserved end residues are part of each CDR3. Each record gives: J gene, V gene, clone size, D gene, CDR3 protein, CDR3 DNA. D genes are given only for firm matches. Clone size is shown for a subset of rows, as once, few, many or a class of expanded clone.

TRBJ2-7,TRBV9,.,TRBD2,CASSAVAGAAYEQYF,TGTGCCAGCAGCGCCGTAGCGGGCGCTGCCTACGAGCAGTACTTC
TRBJ2-1,TRBV5-4,.,.,CASSRTAGAVDEQFF,TGTGCCAGCAGCCGGACTGCGGGCGCTGTAGATGAGCAGTTCTTC
TRBJ1-3,TRBV29-1,.,.,CSVEGPGHEVGNTIYF,TGCAGCGTTGAAGGGCCCGGCCATGAGGTTGGAAACACCATATATTTT
TRBJ1-2,TRBV4-1,.,.,CASSQDQGNIYYGYTF,TGCGCCAGCAGCCAAGACCAGGGGAATATCTACTATGGCTACACCTTC
TRBJ1-3,TRBV5-1,.,.,CASSLGGTDSSGNTIYF,TGCGCCAGCAGCTTGGGCGGGACGGATAGCTCTGGAAACACCATATATTTT
TRBJ1-6,TRBV21-1,.,.,CASSRTGANNSPLHF,TGTGCCAGCAGTCGGACAGGGGCAAATAATTCACCCCTCCACTTT
TRBJ1-5,TRBV5-1,.,.,CASSLVWGPGQPQHF,TGCGCCAGCAGCTTGGTCTGGGGGCCGGGTCAGCCCCAGCATTTT
TRBJ2-1,TRBV7-2,.,TRBD2,CASSLGSGGASSYNEQFF,TGTGCCAGCAGCTTAGGTAGCGGGGGGGCCTCTTCCTACAATGAGCAGTTCTTC
TRBJ2-1,TRBV11-3,few,.,CASSLGGSSYNEQFF,TGTGCCAGCAGCTTAGGCGGAAGCTCCTACAATGAGCAGTTCTTC
TRBJ1-2,TRBV5-1,.,.,CASSLEQGNYGYTF,TGCGCCAGCAGCTTGGAACAGGGAAACTATGGCTACACCTTC
TRBJ1-4,TRBV4-1,.,.,CASSHTTGKGVVEKLFF,TGCGCCAGCAGCCACACAACGGGGAAGGGGGTTGTTGAAAAACTGTTTTTT
TRBJ1-4,TRBV10-3,once,TRBD1,CATRDRDNEKLFF,TGTGCCACCCGGGACAGAGATAATGAAAAACTGTTTTTT
TRBJ2-7,TRBV6-5,.,TRBD1,CASNFRDRPTYEQYF,TGTGCCAGCAACTTCCGGGACAGACCCACCTACGAGCAGTACTTC
TRBJ2-5,TRBV5-6,few,.,CASSMTGVFQETQYF,TGTGCCAGCAGTATGACAGGTGTATTCCAAGAGACCCAGTACTTC
TRBJ2-5,TRBV7-2,.,.,CASSVEETQYF,TGTGCCAGCAGCGTCGAGGAGACCCAGTACTTC
TRBJ1-5,TRBV7-6,few,.,CASSLDPGGNQPQHF,TGTGCCAGCAGCTTAGATCCGGGGGGCAATCAGCCCCAGCATTTT
TRBJ1-4,TRBV6-1,.,.,CASSDRAGLREKLFF,TGTGCCAGCAGTGACAGAGCAGGGTTAAGGGAAAAACTGTTTTTT